This passage covers 17 T cell receptor beta chains from one sample sequenced in a study of blood T cell repertoires in COVID-19. Measured with immunoSEQ multiplex PCR; TCRdb has only the in-frame clones, and not every one. The table has over 150,000 clones, 70% to 90% seen once; the top ten hold more than 0.85%. Source material: peripheral blood. These receptors came from a man aged 40-49 years with acute or convalescent COVID-19.

The genes are TRBV19 and TRBJ2-5, with TRBD1 identical over 9 bases. The trim removed 4 bases at V and 5 bases at J, leaving 2 bases unmatched. Germline values: CDR1 LNHDA, CDR2 SQIVND (reference sequence). CDR3 length equals 13 residues. The CDR3 nucleotides are TGTGCCAGTAGTACCACAGGGGGCGAGACCCAGTACTTC. It specifies CASSTTGGETQYF.

The chain joins TRBV4-1 to TRBJ2-5; 8 nucleotides match TRBD2. In germline, CDR1 is MGHRA, CDR2 YSYEKL. V was pared by 3 bases and J by 1 base, with 7 bases of the junction left unmatched. The CDR3 extends over 16 amino acids. The CDR3 region is CASSQVAGGSQETQYF. CDR3 bases: TGCGCCAGCAGCCAGGTGGCGGGGGGCTCCCAAGAGACCCAGTACTTC.

For the CDR3, the DNA is TGTGCCAGCAGTCGTCCGGGACAGGGGCGATTCTTT. This translates into CASSRPGQGRFF. This sequence joins TRBV12-3 or TRBV12-4 and TRBJ1-1; the match to TRBD1 covers 10 bases. Trimming at V came to 5 bases and at J to 14 bases, leaving 8 bases not matched to a gene. This CDR3 has 12 residues.

CDR3 region: CASIEGETREKLFF. The CDR3 nucleotides are TGTGCCAGCATCGAAGGGGAGACTAGGGAAAAACTGTTTTTT. V usage is TRBV7-9 and J usage is TRBJ1-4, with D possibly matching TRBD1 (5 bases). V lost 7 bases to trimming and J lost 8 bases, with 17 bases between them. The CDR3 spans 14 residues. Germline CDR1 is SEHNR and CDR2 is FQNEAQ (reference sequence).

Turning to this clone: Other DNA sequences in this specimen translate into the identical CDR3. The CDR3: CAISESSQPQHF. CDR3 sequence (DNA): TGTGCCATCAGTGAGTCTAGTCAGCCCCAGCATTTT. J is TRBJ1-5 and V is TRBV10-3, with D uncertain. V was pared by 0 bases and J by 6 bases, with 3 bases between. From germline, CDR1 is ENHRY and CDR2 SYGVKD. CDR3 length: 12 residues.

The rearrangement uses TRBV2 and TRBJ2-3, with 7 bases aligning to TRBD1. J was trimmed by 2 bases and V by 8 bases; bases with no gene match: 7. Germline lookup yields CDR1 SNHLY and CDR2 FYNNEI. This CDR3 region has 14 residues. The CDR3 protein is CASRGDSPTDTQYF. In DNA form, the CDR3 reads TGTGCCAGCCGAGGGGACAGCCCCACAGATACGCAGTATTTT.

The chain uses TRBV5-6 and TRBJ1-5, with D unclear. The V gene lost 1 base and the J gene lost 0 bases, with 14 bases spanning the gap. The CDR3 spans 17 residues. Germline V CDR1 and CDR2: SGHDT, YYEEEE. The CDR3 is CASSLSVRINSNQPQHF. CDR3 sequence (DNA): TGTGCCAGCAGCTTGAGCGTGAGGATCAATAGCAATCAGCCCCAGCATTTT. The variable domain in full, with the rest retrieved from reference TRBV5-6 and TRBJ1-5, is DAGVTQSPTHLIKTRGQQVTLRCSPKSGHDTVSWYQQALGQGPQFIFQYYEEEERQRGNFPDRFSGHQFPNYSSELNVNALLLGDSALYLCASSLSVRINSNQPQHFGDGTRLSIL.

The rearrangement uses TRBV9 and TRBJ2-7, with 10 positions matching TRBD2. Germline V gives CDR1 SGDLS, CDR2 YYNGEE. The CDR3 runs to 15 residues. Trimming removed 4 bases from V and 3 bases from J; junction bases left unmatched: 7. CDR3 coding DNA: TGTGCCAGCAGCCCTCGACTAGCGGGCGACTACGAGCAGTACTTC. It encodes CASSPRLAGDYEQYF.

The V gene is TRBV10-3, the J gene TRBJ2-1, with 8 bases fitting TRBD2. With V trimmed by 2 bases and J by 8 bases, 8 bases remained unmatched. The CDR3 has 15 residues. Per germline, CDR1 ENHRY and CDR2 SYGVKD. CDR3 DNA sequence: TGTGCCATCAGTGAGCGCGCGGGGGGTGGAGATGAGCAGTTCTTC. Translated, it gives CAISERAGGGDEQFF.

This clone was seen more than once but under ten times. The chain carries TRBV9 and TRBJ2-2, with TRBD2 matching over 7 bases. This CDR3 is built from 16 residues. Per the germline V gene, CDR1 is SGDLS and CDR2 is YYNGEE. V was pared by 4 bases and J by 0 bases, with 6 bases of the junction left unmatched. CDR3 in amino acids: CASSRGGGANTGELFF. CDR3 DNA: TGTGCCAGCAGCCGTGGCGGGGGTGCGAACACCGGGGAGCTGTTTTTT. Variable domain in full (rest from reference TRBV9 and TRBJ2-2): DSGVTQTPKHLITATGQRVTLRCSPRSGDLSVYWYQQSLDQGLQFLIQYYNGEERAKGNILERFSAQQFPDLHSELNLSSLELGDSALYFCASSRGGGANTGELFFGEGSRLTVL.

The CDR3 region is CASSLDREYEQYF. CDR3 coding DNA: TGTGCCAGCAGCCTCGACAGGGAATACGAGCAGTACTTC. V usage is TRBV5-6 and J usage is TRBJ2-7; 7 bases are a match to TRBD1. Germline V gives CDR1 SGHDT, CDR2 YYEEEE. This CDR3 has 13 amino acids. Trimming took 4 bases from V and 4 from J; bases not matched to a gene: 5.

The rearrangement joins TRBV9 to TRBJ1-5; D uncertain. Trimming removed 0 bases from V and 0 bases from J, with 7 bases in between. This CDR3 spans 15 amino acids. The germline V gene has CDR1 SGDLS and CDR2 YYNGEE. CDR3 DNA sequence: TGTGCCAGCAGCGTAGGAGGAGCTAGCAATCAGCCCCAGCATTTT. Protein: CASSVGGASNQPQHF.

This chain links TRBV19 with TRBJ2-5, with TRBD2 matching over 7 bases. Germline V lookup: CDR1 LNHDA, CDR2 SQIVND (reference sequence). V shed 3 bases, J shed 4 bases, and the junction held 8 bases outside the gene matches. The CDR3 is 15 residues long. Here the CDR3 reads CASSMAGTKGETQYF. For the CDR3, the DNA is TGTGCCAGTAGTATGGCAGGGACTAAGGGAGAGACCCAGTACTTC.

This clone was seen more than once but under ten times. The genes are TRBV6-7 and TRBJ2-7; D not certain. Being an ORF, TRBV6-7 has a function that is uncertain. The CDR3 has 13 amino acids. V was pared by 2 bases and J by 2 bases, with 7 bases between. As DNA, the CDR3 is TGTGCCAGCAGTTACCCTACCCCCTACGAGCAGTACTTC. Its translation: CASSYPTPYEQYF.

The rearrangement uses TRBV27 and TRBJ2-1; D ambiguous. The CDR3 totals 15 residues. Trimming left V 9 bases short and J 1 base short, with 16 bases between. Germline V gene lookup returns CDR1 MNHEY and CDR2 SMNVEV (reference sequence). CDR3: CASRSRLSSYNEQFF. The DNA of the CDR3 is TGTGCCAGTAGGTCCAGGTTGTCATCCTACAATGAGCAGTTCTTC.

The chain recombines TRBV7-3 with TRBJ1-5; TRBD1 matches 7 bases. Germline V gives CDR1 SGHTA, CDR2 FQGTGA. V was clipped by 3 bases and J by 4 bases; unmatched bases: 9. This CDR3 is 16 amino acids long. CDR3 DNA sequence: TGTGCCAGCAGCTTCTGGACAGGTATGAAAAATCAGCCCCAGCATTTT. Translating it yields CASSFWTGMKNQPQHF.

This clone was seen a handful of times. This chain connects TRBV10-1 to TRBJ2-2, with D tentatively TRBD1 (5 bases). Germline V gene data show CDR1 as WNHNN and CDR2 as SYGVQD (reference sequence). Trimming removed 6 bases at V and 5 bases at J, with 13 bases between. CDR3 size: 14 residues. The CDR3 DNA reads as TGCGCCAGCAGGGACACCTTGGGAACCGGGGAGCTGTTTTTT. It specifies CASRDTLGTGELFF.